This is a list of T cell receptor beta chains from one sample in a study of beta chain features in type 1 diabetes. This table comes from immunoSEQ multiplex PCR, and its TCRdb copy is limited to in-frame clones, with some not included. The table has hundreds of thousands of clones, approximately 28% seen once. The sequenced sample was naive CD4+ T cells from blood. The receptor source for this set is a man aged 18 to 29 in good health. Both conserved end residues are part of each CDR3. D genes are given only for firm matches. Size values are once, few and many counts, or a class for expanded clones, and some rows have none.

D	size	V	J	length	DNA	CDR3
-	few	TRBV30	TRBJ2-7	15	TGTGCCTGGAGTGTACCGCCCGGGTACGCCTACGAGCAGTACTTC	CAWSVPPGYAYEQYF
-	-	TRBV29-1	TRBJ1-5	12	TGCAGCGTCGCATACGAGGGTAGGCCCCAGCATTTT	CSVAYEGRPQHF
TRBD1	few	TRBV30	TRBJ2-7	13	TGTGCCGGGACGACAGGGTCCCCCTACGAGCAGTACTTC	CAGTTGSPYEQYF
TRBD1	-	TRBV5-4	TRBJ1-2	16	TGTGCCAGCATCGCCGGGACAGGAGGGTTTAACTATGGCTACACCTTC	CASIAGTGGFNYGYTF
TRBD1	-	TRBV6-5	TRBJ2-1	16	TGTGCCAGCAGTTCCGGAGGACAGGGACGCTACAATGAGCAGTTCTTC	CASSSGGQGRYNEQFF
TRBD1	-	TRBV30	TRBJ2-7	12	TGTGCCTGGAGTGGGTCAGGGGGCGAGCAGTACTTC	CAWSGSGGEQYF
-	-	TRBV7-6	TRBJ2-5	15	TGTGCCAGCAGCTCAACCGGGACGAAAGATCGGACCCAGTACTTC	CASSSTGTKDRTQYF
TRBD2	-	TRBV14	TRBJ2-2	16	TGTGCCAGCAGCCATCGGACTAGCGGGAACACCGGGGAGCTGTTTTTT	CASSHRTSGNTGELFF
-	-	TRBV7-6	TRBJ1-2	15	TGTGCCAGCAGCCCCGGGCGGCGATCTAACTATGGCTACACCTTC	CASSPGRRSNYGYTF
TRBD1	few	TRBV28	TRBJ2-7	12	TGTGCCAGCTGGACAGGGGGCTACGAGCAGTACTTC	CASWTGGYEQYF
-	-	TRBV7-2	TRBJ2-2	14	TGTGCCAGCAGCTCATGGACGAACACCGGGGAGCTGTTTTTT	CASSSWTNTGELFF
-	once	TRBV7-2	TRBJ1-2	14	TGTGCCAGCAGCCTCTCGGTAGCTAACTATGGCTACACCTTC	CASSLSVANYGYTF
-	once	TRBV5-4	TRBJ2-6	14	TGTGCCAGCAGCTTGGCCGGGGGGGCCAACGTCCTGACTTTC	CASSLAGGANVLTF
-	few	TRBV5-1	TRBJ2-3	15	TGCGCCAGCAGCTTTAGTCCGCCTCTCACAGATACGCAGTATTTT	CASSFSPPLTDTQYF
TRBD1	few	TRBV5-1	TRBJ2-5	14	TGCGCCAGCAGCTTCAGGACAGGGGCGGAGACCCAGTACTTC	CASSFRTGAETQYF
-	-	TRBV28	TRBJ2-7	12	TGTGCCAGCAGTTCTCCCGCCTACGAGCAGTACTTC	CASSSPAYEQYF
-	-	TRBV7-9	TRBJ1-1	14	TGTGCCAGTGACCCCACGGCGGGTAACACTGAAGCTTTCTTT	CASDPTAGNTEAFF
-	-	TRBV30	TRBJ1-1	13	TGTGCCTGGAGGGATATCGGGGGCACTGAAGCTTTCTTT	CAWRDIGGTEAFF
TRBD1	-	TRBV29-1	TRBJ1-1	11	TGCAGCGTAAAAACAGGGGATGAAGCTTTCTTT	CSVKTGDEAFF
TRBD1	-	TRBV9	TRBJ2-5	14	TGTGCCAGCAGCGTAGAAGGGGGCGGAGAGACCCAGTACTTC	CASSVEGGGETQYF
-	-	TRBV30	TRBJ1-5	13	TGTGCCTGGAGGGGACAAAGCAATCAGCCCCAGCATTTT	CAWRGQSNQPQHF
-	-	TRBV7-8	TRBJ2-7	14	TGTGCCAGCAGCTTAGAGCTGGGCACCTACGAGCAGTACTTC	CASSLELGTYEQYF
-	few	TRBV30	TRBJ1-5	14	TGTGCCTGGAGTAGCGGTTATAGCAATCAGCCCCAGCATTTT	CAWSSGYSNQPQHF
-	-	TRBV27	TRBJ2-6	14	TGTGCCAGCAGCGATTGGTCTGGGGCCAACGTCCTGACTTTC	CASSDWSGANVLTF
-	-	TRBV7-9	TRBJ2-7	13	TGTGCCGGAGGGAGGGGGAGCTCCTACGAGCAGTACTTC	CAGGRGSSYEQYF
-	-	TRBV29-1	TRBJ1-5	14	TGCAGCGTTCCCGGGGACTATAGCAATCAGCCCCAGCATTTT	CSVPGDYSNQPQHF
TRBD2	-	TRBV7-2	TRBJ2-3	14	TGTGCCAGCAGCTTAGCAGCGGGAGTAGATACGCAGTATTTT	CASSLAAGVDTQYF
-	-	TRBV14	TRBJ1-1	13	TGTGCCAGCAGCCAAGATATGAACACTGAAGCTTTCTTT	CASSQDMNTEAFF
-	few	TRBV10-3	TRBJ2-3	13	TGTGCCGTCATGAACAGGGTGACAGATACGCAGTATTTT	CAVMNRVTDTQYF
TRBD1	-	TRBV6-6	TRBJ2-5	14	TGTGCCAGCAGTTACTCAACAGGGGGAGAGACCCAGTACTTC	CASSYSTGGETQYF
-	-	TRBV4-2	TRBJ1-1	14	TGTGCCAGCAGCCAAGATGCGCCCAACACTGAAGCTTTCTTT	CASSQDAPNTEAFF
TRBD1	-	TRBV11-2	TRBJ1-2	13	TGTGCCAGCAGCCGACAGGGGGCAGAAGGCTACACCTTC	CASSRQGAEGYTF
TRBD2	few	TRBV5-1	TRBJ2-1	13	TGCGCCAGCAGCCCTGGGCGGGAGGCTGAGCAGTTCTTC	CASSPGREAEQFF
-	few	TRBV18	TRBJ2-3	13	TGTGCCAGCTCACCGGATCGCACAGATACGCAGTATTTT	CASSPDRTDTQYF
-	few	TRBV30	TRBJ2-7	13	TGTGCCTGGAGGGACACTGGTTCCTACGAGCAGTACTTC	CAWRDTGSYEQYF
-	few	TRBV9	TRBJ2-1	15	TGTGCCAGCAGCGTAGCTGTGAGCTCCTACAATGAGCAGTTCTTC	CASSVAVSSYNEQFF
-	-	TRBV29-1	TRBJ2-1	13	TGCAGCGTTGGCTTCCCGTCCGGCAATGAGCAGTTCTTC	CSVGFPSGNEQFF
TRBD1	-	TRBV9	TRBJ2-1	14	TGTGCCAGCAGCACGGGACAGGGTGGGAATGAGCAGTTCTTC	CASSTGQGGNEQFF
-	-	TRBV7-9	TRBJ2-3	15	TGTGCCAGCAGCTTTACCGGGGAAGCCGCAGATACGCAGTATTTT	CASSFTGEAADTQYF
-	few	TRBV11-1	TRBJ2-7	13	TGTGCCAGCAGCCTCAGGGATTCCTACGAGCAGTACTTC	CASSLRDSYEQYF
-	-	TRBV11-2	TRBJ2-2	14	TGTGCCAGCAGCTTTGACAGGCGCACCGGGGAGCTGTTTTTT	CASSFDRRTGELFF
TRBD2	-	TRBV29-1	TRBJ2-1	12	TGCAGCGGGACTAGCGGGACGAATGAGCAGTTCTTC	CSGTSGTNEQFF
-	-	TRBV5-1	TRBJ1-2	14	TGCGCCAGCAGCTCCCCAGGGATTTCGTACGGCTACACCTTC	CASSSPGISYGYTF
-	few	TRBV27	TRBJ2-5	13	TGTGCCAGCAGTCTTCGGGGGACAGAGACCCAGTACTTC	CASSLRGTETQYF
-	-	TRBV30	TRBJ1-5	13	TGTGCCTGGAGTGGACAGACGGATCAGCCCCAGCATTTT	CAWSGQTDQPQHF
TRBD2	few	TRBV15	TRBJ2-7	15	TGTGCCACCAGCGAGGGACTAGCTCGACTCTACGAGCAGTACTTC	CATSEGLARLYEQYF
TRBD2	few	TRBV29-1	TRBJ2-1	12	TGCACTACTCTGGGGCCTAGCGGGGAGCAGTTCTTC	CTTLGPSGEQFF
-	-	TRBV28	TRBJ1-2	16	TGTGCCAGCAGTTTATCGGGGACCGAGTTTAAATATGGCTACACCTTC	CASSLSGTEFKYGYTF
TRBD1	-	TRBV15	TRBJ1-2	15	TGTGCCACCAGCAGAGCTGGACAGGGTGACTATGGCTACACCTTC	CATSRAGQGDYGYTF
-	-	TRBV14	TRBJ1-2	12	TGTGCCAGCAGTCAACGGACCTATGGCTACACCTTC	CASSQRTYGYTF
-	-	TRBV7-3	TRBJ1-1	12	TGTGCCAGCAGCCTCGGACGGATTGAAGCTTTCTTT	CASSLGRIEAFF
-	-	TRBV5-4	TRBJ2-7	15	TGTGCCAGCAGCCTGAGAGCCGGGAGTAACTACGAGCAGTACTTC	CASSLRAGSNYEQYF
TRBD2	-	TRBV5-1	TRBJ2-1	17	TGCGCCAGCAGCTTCCCATCTAGCGGGAGCTCCTACAATGAGCAGTTCTTC	CASSFPSSGSSYNEQFF
-	few	TRBV7-3	TRBJ2-3	13	TGTGCCAGCAGCTTATGGCGCGCGGATGCGCAGTATTTT	CASSLWRADAQYF
TRBD1	-	TRBV4-2	TRBJ1-1	15	TGTGCCAGCAGCCAGGGACAGGGAGGAGGCACTGAAGCTTTCTTT	CASSQGQGGGTEAFF
-	-	TRBV6-6	TRBJ2-6	14	TGTGCCAGCAGTCGAGACTCTGGGGCCAACGTCCTGACTTTC	CASSRDSGANVLTF
TRBD2	-	TRBV6-1	TRBJ2-7	14	TGTGCCAGCAGCGAAGGGACTACCGAATACGAGCAGTACTTC	CASSEGTTEYEQYF
-	-	TRBV10-3	TRBJ2-5	14	TGTGCCATCAGTGATCGCGAACAGGCTAAGACCCAGTACTTC	CAISDREQAKTQYF
-	few	TRBV29-1	TRBJ2-7	10	TGCAGCGTGGTTGACTACGAGCAGTACTTC	CSVVDYEQYF